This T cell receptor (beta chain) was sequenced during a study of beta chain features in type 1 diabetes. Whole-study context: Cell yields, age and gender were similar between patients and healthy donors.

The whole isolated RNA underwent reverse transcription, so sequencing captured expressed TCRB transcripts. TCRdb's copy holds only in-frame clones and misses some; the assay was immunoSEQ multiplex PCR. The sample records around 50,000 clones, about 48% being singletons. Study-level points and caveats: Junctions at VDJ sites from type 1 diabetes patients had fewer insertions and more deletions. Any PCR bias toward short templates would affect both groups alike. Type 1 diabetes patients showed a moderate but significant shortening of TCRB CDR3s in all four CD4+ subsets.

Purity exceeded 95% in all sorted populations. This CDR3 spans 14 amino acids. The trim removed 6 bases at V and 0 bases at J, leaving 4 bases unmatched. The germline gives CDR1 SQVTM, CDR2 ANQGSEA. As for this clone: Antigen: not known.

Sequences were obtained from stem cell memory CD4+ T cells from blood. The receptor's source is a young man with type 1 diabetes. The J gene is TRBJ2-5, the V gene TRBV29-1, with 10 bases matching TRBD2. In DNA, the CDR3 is TGCAGCGTCTCGACTAGCGGGTACCAAGAGACCCAGTACTTC. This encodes CSVSTSGYQETQYF.